This passage covers 26 T cell receptor beta chains from one sample sequenced in a study of T cell responses to AZD1222 COVID-19 vaccine (dated by TCRdb to 2020 to 2023). Library prep was done by the immunoSEQ multiplex PCR assay. TCRdb carries this immuneACCESS record with in-frame sequences only. Its versions omit some clonotypes, under half of them owing to an unresolved V gene in the studies checked, with the rest unexplained. This sample comprises 140,000 to 150,000 clones, about 91% of them detected only once. More than 12% of the sample goes to the ten largest clones. The time point label on this specimen signifies: baseline before first vaccination. The input for sequencing was peripheral blood, taken on day 0 of AZD1222 vaccination. The receptors were gathered from an adult in good health.

The V and J genes are TRBV21-1 and TRBJ1-1; no DNA check was done on the table's D call, TRBD1. TRBV21-1 is marked as a pseudogene. The CDR3 loop spans 14 amino acids. As DNA, the CDR3 is TGTGCCAGCAGCGACGGCAGGGTGAACACTGAAGCTTTCTTT. Protein sequence: CASSDGRVNTEAFF.

The chain joins TRBV6-5 to TRBJ2-7; TRBD2 matches 9 bases. J gave up 2 bases and V 7 bases, and 6 bases lay outside the gene matches. The CDR3 contains 14 residues. Germline V CDR1 and CDR2: MNHEY, SVGAGI. CDR3 residues: CASTLTSGPYEQYF. CDR3 bases: TGTGCCAGCACCCTGACTAGCGGCCCCTACGAGCAGTACTTC.

The gene calls are TRBV7-2 and TRBJ1-4; D is uncertain. Trimming removed 2 bases at V and 11 bases at J, with 12 bases between. CDR3 length: 13 amino acids. CDR1 is SGHTA and CDR2 is FQGNSA in the germline V gene. CDR3 in DNA: TGTGCCAGCAGCTTACAGGATACACGGAAACTGTTTTTT. This sequence encodes CASSLQDTRKLFF.

The chain is built from TRBV5-6 and TRBJ2-6; 11 bases fit TRBD1. CDR1 is SGHDT, CDR2 YYEEEE, per germline. V was clipped by 4 bases and J by 2 bases; unmatched bases: 2. The CDR3 loop spans 16 amino acids. CDR3 protein: CASSGQGAPGANVLTF. As DNA, the CDR3 is TGTGCCAGCAGCGGACAGGGGGCGCCTGGGGCCAACGTCCTGACTTTC.

Points on this clone: Other DNA sequences in this sample translate to the same CDR3. The chain employs TRBV9 and TRBJ2-2; D is uncertain. The V end lost 0 bases, the J end lost 5 bases, and 2 bases lay between the germline ends. CDR1 and CDR2 (germline): SGDLS, YYNGEE. The CDR3 runs 12 residues. CDR3 sequence reads: CASSVVTGELFF. As DNA, the CDR3 is TGTGCCAGCAGCGTAGTAACCGGGGAGCTGTTTTTT.

The rearrangement links TRBV10-3 to TRBJ1-5, with a tentative D call TRBD1 (6 bases). Between the trimmed V and J ends, which lost 7 bases and 1 base, there was a span of 8 bases. The CDR3 totals 13 residues. The germline CDR1 and CDR2 sequences are ENHRY and SYGVKD. The CDR3 reads CAIKGGSNQPQHF. The CDR3 DNA is TGTGCCATCAAAGGGGGGAGCAATCAGCCCCAGCATTTT.

In nucleotides, the CDR3 is TGTGCCAGCAGCCAAGTGGTAAACTATGGCTACACCTTC. This sequence encodes CASSQVVNYGYTF. The chain employs TRBV14 and TRBJ1-2; D remains unclear. Germline loops: CDR1 SGHDN, CDR2 FVKESK. The CDR3 totals 13 residues. Trimming took off 1 base at V and 2 bases at J, with 5 bases between the two ends.

The chain recombines TRBV13 with TRBJ1-6; D remains unclear. The germline V and J ends were trimmed by 3 bases and 3 bases, with 12 bases remaining between them. In germline, CDR1 is PRHDT, CDR2 FYEKMQ (reference sequence). The CDR3 is made up of 16 amino acids. This chain's CDR3 is CASSFRDRGYNSPLHF. CDR3 nucleotides: TGTGCCAGCAGCTTCCGGGATCGGGGCTATAATTCACCCCTCCACTTT.

V and J are TRBV6-5 and TRBJ1-5; D remains unclear. The germline CDR1 and CDR2 sequences are MNHEY and SVGAGI. CDR3 length: 14 residues. The V gene lost 0 bases and the J gene lost 11 bases, with 14 bases spanning the gap. The DNA of the CDR3 is TGTGCCAGCAGTTACTCGGCAGGTGCCGTGGCCCAGCATTTT. This encodes CASSYSAGAVAQHF.

The chain links TRBV7-2 to TRBJ2-5; 11 bases are shared with TRBD2. V shed 5 bases and J 2 bases; nucleotides not matched to a gene: 7. Germline V lookup: CDR1 SGHTA, CDR2 FQGNSA. The CDR3 runs to 16 residues. The CDR3 DNA sequence: TGTGCCAGCAGCATGGGGACTAGCGGCGGGCAAGAGACCCAGTACTTC. It encodes CASSMGTSGGQETQYF.

The chain links TRBV5-1 to TRBJ1-1, with 8 positions matching TRBD1. Germline lookup yields CDR1 SGHRS and CDR2 YFSETQ. After removal of 4 bases from V and 0 bases from J, the junction contained 8 bases not matched to a gene. The CDR3 has 16 amino acids. CDR3 residues: CASSADRALMNTEAFF. Here the CDR3 DNA reads TGCGCCAGCAGCGCGGACAGGGCCCTAATGAACACTGAAGCTTTCTTT.

The rearrangement joins TRBV24-1 to TRBJ1-1; no reliable D call. The length of the CDR3 is 15 residues. V lost 4 bases to trimming and J lost 9 bases, with 20 bases between them. CDR1 is KGHDR, CDR2 SFDVKD, per germline. The CDR3 DNA follows: TGTGCCACCAGTGACTTCGGGGTTGGTCTTTTAAAAGCTTTCTTT. Encoded protein: CATSDFGVGLLKAFF.

The chain has TRBV4-2 and TRBJ1-6; no clear D gene. Per the germline V gene, CDR1 is LGHNA and CDR2 is YNFKEQ. There are 13 residues in the CDR3. V gave up 6 bases and J gave up 8 bases, with 11 bases separating them. This chain's CDR3 is CASRRDKDSPLHF. In nucleotides, the CDR3 is TGTGCCAGCAGGCGGGATAAGGATTCACCCCTCCACTTT.

The V and J genes are TRBV27 and TRBJ1-2; 7 bases match TRBD1. Per the germline V gene, CDR1 is MNHEY and CDR2 is SMNVEV (reference sequence). There are 14 residues in the CDR3. V was pared by 5 bases and J by 0 bases, with 3 bases of the junction left unmatched. CDR3 in amino acids: CASSPTGANYGYTF. DNA of the CDR3: TGTGCCAGCAGTCCCACAGGGGCTAACTATGGCTACACCTTC.

J is TRBJ1-4 and V is TRBV28, with 7 positions matching TRBD1. This CDR3 comprises 15 residues. The ends lost 3 bases at V and 5 bases at J; junction bases unmatched: 6. In germline, CDR1 is MDHEN, CDR2 SYDVKM. This CDR3 reads CASSFQTGYNEKLFF. CDR3 nucleotide sequence: TGTGCCAGCAGTTTTCAGACAGGGTACAATGAAAAACTGTTTTTT.

The rearrangement uses TRBV7-2 and TRBJ2-1, with a possible D match to TRBD1 (6 bases). CDR1 and CDR2 (germline): SGHTA, FQGNSA. The ends were cut back, 4 bases at V and 3 bases at J, with 10 bases in the middle. The CDR3 sequence is 14 residues long. The CDR3 protein is CASSSRRGYNEQFF. In nucleotides, the CDR3 is TGTGCCAGCAGCTCCCGCAGGGGCTACAATGAGCAGTTCTTC.

This chain uses TRBV12-3 or TRBV12-4 with TRBJ2-1, with D uncertain. Trimming took off 7 bases at V and 0 bases at J, with 7 bases between the two ends. The CDR3 extends over 13 amino acids. The CDR3 loop is CASTIDSYNEQFF. For the CDR3, the DNA is TGTGCCAGCACCATCGACTCCTACAATGAGCAGTTCTTC.

The chain joins TRBV7-8 to TRBJ1-2; 8 bases align to TRBD1. Germline-derived CDR1 and CDR2 are SGHVS and FQNEAQ. The V segment lost 3 bases and the J segment 8 bases; nucleotides outside the gene matches: 8. The CDR3 is made up of 14 amino acids. The CDR3 DNA sequence: TGTGCCAGCAGCTTTCCCCAGGGGGCCTTGGGCTACACCTTC. Its protein is CASSFPQGALGYTF.

This clone is a singleton in its sample. The chain is built from TRBV4-2 and TRBJ2-1; TRBD2 matches 14 bases. J gave up 1 base and V 3 bases, and 2 bases lay outside the gene matches. Per the germline V gene, CDR1 is LGHNA and CDR2 is YNFKEQ. The CDR3 contains 17 residues. CDR3 loop: CASSQTSGGASYNEQFF. CDR3 nucleotide sequence: TGTGCCAGCAGCCAGACTAGCGGGGGGGCATCCTACAATGAGCAGTTCTTC.

This rearrangement joins TRBV4-1 to TRBJ1-4, with D uncertain. Germline CDR1 reads MGHRA; CDR2 reads YSYEKL. V lost 1 base and J lost 4, with 13 bases in between. The CDR3 is 16 amino acids. The CDR3 DNA reads TGCGCCAGCAGCCAAGCCGGGAGCCGGGTTAATGAAAAACTGTTTTTT. Translation gives CASSQAGSRVNEKLFF.

The genes are TRBV6-5 and TRBJ1-4; D is undetermined. The CDR3 has 15 residues. The V end was cut by 0 bases, the J end by 0 bases, with 5 bases between. Germline lookup yields CDR1 MNHEY and CDR2 SVGAGI. CDR3 residues: CASSYSTATNEKLFF. DNA for the CDR3: TGTGCCAGCAGTTACTCGACCGCAACTAATGAAAAACTGTTTTTT.

The V call is TRBV9, the J call TRBJ2-5, with D tentatively TRBD1 (6 bases). Trimming removed 0 bases at V and 5 bases at J, with 32 bases between. Looked up from germline, CDR1 is SGDLS and CDR2 is YYNGEE. The CDR3 is 21 residues long. CDR3 sequence (DNA): TGTGCCAGCAGCGTAGGCATTCGGTCAGGGGATTACCCGGGACCGGAGGAGACCCAGTACTTC. Protein sequence: CASSVGIRSGDYPGPEETQYF.

This clone occurred many times. Here the CDR3 DNA reads TGTGCCAGCAGTATAACCGAGGAGCAGTACTTC. The encoded protein is CASSITEEQYF. The chain carries TRBV12-3 or TRBV12-4 and TRBJ2-7, with D hard to call. Trimming removed 5 bases from V and 7 bases from J, with 9 bases in between. CDR3 length: 11 residues.

The chain recombines TRBV28 with TRBJ2-3, with D unresolved. The germline gives CDR1 MDHEN, CDR2 SYDVKM. The V end was cut by 10 bases, the J end by 2 bases, with 10 bases between. This CDR3 is 12 amino acids long. This CDR3 reads CATSDSTDTQYF. CDR3 nucleotides: TGTGCCACCTCCGACTCCACAGATACGCAGTATTTT.

The chain carries TRBV12-5 and TRBJ2-4, with 7 bases identical to TRBD1. V trimming: 6 bases; J trimming: 0 bases; junction bases outside the gene matches: 8. The V gene's germline CDR1 is LGHNT and CDR2 FRNRAP. The CDR3 runs to 16 residues. The CDR3 region is CASGLGQPLAKNIQYF. CDR3 in DNA: TGTGCTAGTGGCCTGGGACAGCCCCTAGCCAAAAACATTCAGTACTTC. The full variable domain, its missing parts supplied by reference TRBV12-5 and TRBJ2-4, is DARVTQTPRHKVTEMGQEVTMRCQPILGHNTVFWYRQTMMQGLELLAYFRNRAPLDDSGMPKDRFSAEMPDATLATLKIQPSEPRDSAVYFCASGLGQPLAKNIQYFGAGTRLSVL.

About this clone: Different DNA sequences within this sample yield the same CDR3. The chain couples TRBV29-1 to TRBJ1-5; D call uncertain. Trimming stripped 4 bases from V and 0 bases from J, with 7 bases between. Germline CDR1 reads SQVTM; CDR2 reads ANQGSEA. This CDR3 has 13 amino acids. The DNA of the CDR3 is TGCAGCGTTGGTTGGGGTAGCAATCAGCCCCAGCATTTT. This sequence encodes CSVGWGSNQPQHF.